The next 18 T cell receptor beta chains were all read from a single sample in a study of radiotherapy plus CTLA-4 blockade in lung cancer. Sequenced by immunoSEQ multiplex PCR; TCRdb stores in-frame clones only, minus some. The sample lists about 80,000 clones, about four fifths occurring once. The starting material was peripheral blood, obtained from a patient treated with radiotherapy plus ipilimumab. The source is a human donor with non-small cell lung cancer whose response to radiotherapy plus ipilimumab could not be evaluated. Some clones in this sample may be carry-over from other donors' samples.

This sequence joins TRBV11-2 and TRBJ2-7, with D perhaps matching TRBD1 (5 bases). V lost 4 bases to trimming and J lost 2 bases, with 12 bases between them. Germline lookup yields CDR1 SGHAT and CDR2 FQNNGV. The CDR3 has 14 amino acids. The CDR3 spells CASSSFRVPYEQYF. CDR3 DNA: TGTGCCAGCAGCTCCTTCAGGGTCCCCTACGAGCAGTACTTC.

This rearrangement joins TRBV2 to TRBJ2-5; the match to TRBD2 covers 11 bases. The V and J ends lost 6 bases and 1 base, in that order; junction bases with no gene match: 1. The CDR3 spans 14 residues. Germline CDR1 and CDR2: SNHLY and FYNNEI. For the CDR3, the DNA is TGTGCCAGCAGGACTAGCGGGGTCCAAGAGACCCAGTACTTC. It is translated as CASRTSGVQETQYF.

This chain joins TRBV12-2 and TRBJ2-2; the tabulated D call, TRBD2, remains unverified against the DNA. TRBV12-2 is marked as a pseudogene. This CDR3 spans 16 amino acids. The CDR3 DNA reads TGTGCAAGTCGCCCCGGACTAGCGGGGGGTACCGGGGAGCTGTTTTTT. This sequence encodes CASRPGLAGGTGELFF.

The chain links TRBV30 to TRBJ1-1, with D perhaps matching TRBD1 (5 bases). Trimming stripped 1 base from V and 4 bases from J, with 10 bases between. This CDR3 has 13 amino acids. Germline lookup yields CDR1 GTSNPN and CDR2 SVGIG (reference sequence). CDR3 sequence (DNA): TGTGCCTGGAGTGGGGGCCGGCCCACTGAAGCTTTCTTT. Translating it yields CAWSGGRPTEAFF.

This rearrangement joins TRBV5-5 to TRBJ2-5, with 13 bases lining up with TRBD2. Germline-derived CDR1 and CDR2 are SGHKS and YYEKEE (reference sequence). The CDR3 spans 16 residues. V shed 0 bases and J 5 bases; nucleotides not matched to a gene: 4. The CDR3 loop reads CASSLELAGGRETQYF. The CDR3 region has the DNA TGTGCCAGCAGCTTGGAACTAGCGGGGGGGCGGGAGACCCAGTACTTC. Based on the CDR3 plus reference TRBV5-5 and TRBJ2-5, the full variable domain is DAGVTQSPTHLIKTRGQQVTLRCSPISGHKSVSWYQQVLGQGPQFIFQYYEKEERGRGNFPDRFSARQFPNYSSELNVNALLLGDSALYLCASSLELAGGRETQYFGPGTRLLVL.

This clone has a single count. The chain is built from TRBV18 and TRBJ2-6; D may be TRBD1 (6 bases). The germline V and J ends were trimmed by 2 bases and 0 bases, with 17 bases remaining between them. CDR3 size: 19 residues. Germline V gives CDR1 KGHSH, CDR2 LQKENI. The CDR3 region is CASSPSARGPSSGANVLTF. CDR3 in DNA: TGTGCCAGCTCACCATCGGCCAGGGGTCCAAGCTCTGGGGCCAACGTCCTGACTTTC.

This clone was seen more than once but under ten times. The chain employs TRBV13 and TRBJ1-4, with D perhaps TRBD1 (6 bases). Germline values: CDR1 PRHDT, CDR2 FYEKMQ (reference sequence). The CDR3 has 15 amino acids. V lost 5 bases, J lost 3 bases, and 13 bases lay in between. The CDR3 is CASSTRQAPNEKLFF. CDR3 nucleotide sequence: TGTGCCAGCAGCACCCGACAGGCACCTAATGAAAAACTGTTTTTT.

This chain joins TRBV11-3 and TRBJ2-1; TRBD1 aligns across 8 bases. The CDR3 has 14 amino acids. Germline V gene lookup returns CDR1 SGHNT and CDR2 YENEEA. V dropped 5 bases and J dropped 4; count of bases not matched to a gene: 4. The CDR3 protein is CASSPQGDYNEQFF. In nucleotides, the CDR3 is TGTGCCAGCAGCCCACAGGGGGATTACAATGAGCAGTTCTTC. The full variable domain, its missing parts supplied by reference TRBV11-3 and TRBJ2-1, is EAGVVQSPRYKIIEKKQPVAFWCNPISGHNTLYWYLQNLGQGPELLIRYENEEAVDDSQLPKDRFSAERLKGVDSTLKIQPAELGDSAVYLCASSPQGDYNEQFFGPGTRLTVL.

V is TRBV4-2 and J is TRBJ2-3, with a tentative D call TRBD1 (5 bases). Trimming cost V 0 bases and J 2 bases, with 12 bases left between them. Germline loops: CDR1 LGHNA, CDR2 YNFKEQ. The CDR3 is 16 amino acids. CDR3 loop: CASSQDRTHNTDTQYF. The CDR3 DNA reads TGTGCCAGCAGCCAAGACCGGACACACAACACAGATACGCAGTATTTT.

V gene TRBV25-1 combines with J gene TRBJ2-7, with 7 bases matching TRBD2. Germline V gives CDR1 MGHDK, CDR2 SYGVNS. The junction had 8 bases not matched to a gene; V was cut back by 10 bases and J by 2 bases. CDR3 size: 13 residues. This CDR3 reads CATFGGTTYEQYF. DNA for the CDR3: TGTGCCACCTTCGGGGGGACGACCTACGAGCAGTACTTC.

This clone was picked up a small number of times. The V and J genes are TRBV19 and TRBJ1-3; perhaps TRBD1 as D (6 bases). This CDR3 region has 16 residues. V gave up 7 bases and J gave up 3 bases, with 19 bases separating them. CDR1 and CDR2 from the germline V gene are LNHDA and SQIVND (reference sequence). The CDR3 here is CASTTILGHVGNTIYF. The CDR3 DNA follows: TGTGCCAGTACCACGATACTGGGACACGTTGGAAACACCATATATTTT. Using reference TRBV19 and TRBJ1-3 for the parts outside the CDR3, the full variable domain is DGGITQSPKYLFRKEGQNVTLSCEQNLNHDAMYWYRQDPGQGLRLIYYSQIVNDFQKGDIAEGYSVSREKKESFPLTVTSAQKNPTAFYLCASTTILGHVGNTIYFGEGSWLTVV.

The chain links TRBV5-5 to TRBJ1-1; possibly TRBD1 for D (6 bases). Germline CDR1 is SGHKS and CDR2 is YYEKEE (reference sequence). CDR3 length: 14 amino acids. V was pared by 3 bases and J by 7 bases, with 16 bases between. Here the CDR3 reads CASSSGQLLGEAFF. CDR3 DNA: TGTGCCAGCAGCTCGGGACAATTGCTCGGTGAAGCTTTCTTT.

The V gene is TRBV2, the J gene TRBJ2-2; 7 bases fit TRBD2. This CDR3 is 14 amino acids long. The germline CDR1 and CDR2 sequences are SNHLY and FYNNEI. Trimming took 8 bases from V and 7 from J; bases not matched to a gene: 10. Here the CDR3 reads CASWGRGRSGELFF. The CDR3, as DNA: TGTGCCAGCTGGGGGAGGGGACGAAGCGGGGAGCTGTTTTTT.

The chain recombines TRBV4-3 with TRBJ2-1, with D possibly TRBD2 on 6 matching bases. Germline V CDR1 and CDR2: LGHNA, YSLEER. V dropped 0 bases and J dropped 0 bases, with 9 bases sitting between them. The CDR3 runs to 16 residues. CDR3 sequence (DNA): TGCGCCAGCAGCCAAGATCGGGGGAGCTCCTACAATGAGCAGTTCTTC. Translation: CASSQDRGSSYNEQFF.

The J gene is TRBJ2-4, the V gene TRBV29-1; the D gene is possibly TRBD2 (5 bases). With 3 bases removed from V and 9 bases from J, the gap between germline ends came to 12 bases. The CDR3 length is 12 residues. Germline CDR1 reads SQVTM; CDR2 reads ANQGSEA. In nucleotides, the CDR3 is TGCAGCGTTGAGTTTAACGGAGGCATTCAGTACTTC. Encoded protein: CSVEFNGGIQYF.

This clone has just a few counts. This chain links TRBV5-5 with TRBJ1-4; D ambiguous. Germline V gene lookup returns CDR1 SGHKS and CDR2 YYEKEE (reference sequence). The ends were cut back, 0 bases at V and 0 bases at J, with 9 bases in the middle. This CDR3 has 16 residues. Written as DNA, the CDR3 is TGTGCCAGCAGCTTGGTGAACAGTGCAACTAATGAAAAACTGTTTTTT. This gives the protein CASSLVNSATNEKLFF.

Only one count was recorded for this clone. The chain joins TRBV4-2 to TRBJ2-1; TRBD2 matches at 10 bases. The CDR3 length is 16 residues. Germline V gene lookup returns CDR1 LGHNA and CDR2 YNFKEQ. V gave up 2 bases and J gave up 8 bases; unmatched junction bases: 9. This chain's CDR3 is CASSQRSGGAEDEQFF. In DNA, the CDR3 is TGTGCCAGCAGCCAAAGGAGCGGGGGGGCCGAAGATGAGCAGTTCTTC.

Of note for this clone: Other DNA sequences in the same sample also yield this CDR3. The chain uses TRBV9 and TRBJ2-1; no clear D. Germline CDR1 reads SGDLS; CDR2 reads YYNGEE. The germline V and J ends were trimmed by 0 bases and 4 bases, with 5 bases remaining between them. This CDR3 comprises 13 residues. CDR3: CASSVGQYNEQFF. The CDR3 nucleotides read TGTGCCAGCAGCGTAGGGCAGTACAATGAGCAGTTCTTC.